This record looks at one T cell receptor beta chain sequence and its context. The target antigen is unknown. Unmatched junction bases numbered 6, after V lost 4 bases and J lost 5 bases. In germline, CDR1 is PRHDT, CDR2 FYEKMQ (reference sequence). The CDR3 totals 15 residues. This record belongs to a study of T cell responses to AZD1222 COVID-19 vaccine. Generated by immunoSEQ multiplex PCR, the TCRdb table keeps only in-frame clones and is missing some. The table shows around 140,000 clones, with just under 95% occurring only once. The study, taken as a whole, reports: It should be noted that donors were predominantly white British and more often female, and clonal diversity was possibly underestimated. Close to half of all spike-specific TCRs reportedly target regions of the variants that are unmutated. Mapped onto spike, vaccine-associated CD4 TCRs spanned it and were dominant at 160-218 and 743-854.

Material: peripheral blood, obtained after recovery from COVID-19. This clonotype was obtained from an adult who had recovered from COVID-19. V is TRBV13 and J is TRBJ1-3; 9 nucleotides align to TRBD1. The CDR3 region is CASSSFGQGRNTIYF. Here the CDR3 DNA reads TGTGCCAGCAGCTCATTCGGACAGGGGAGAAACACCATATATTTT. The full variable domain, with the rest looked up from reference TRBV13 and TRBJ1-3, is AAGVIQSPRHLIKEKRETATLKCYPIPRHDTVYWYQQGPGQDPQFLISFYEKMQSDKGSIPDRFSAQQFSDYHSELNMSSLELGDSALYFCASSSFGQGRNTIYFGEGSWLTVV.